The next 2 T cell receptor beta chains were all read from a single sample in a study of shared clonotypes between healthy human individuals. Some clones are missing from TCRdb's copy, which holds only in-frame ones; the method was immunoSEQ multiplex PCR. Here the sample spans 100,000 or so clones, approximately 51% being singletons. Sequencing was done on a sample of PBMCs. These receptors all come from a middle-aged woman in good health. Some clones in this sample may be carry-over from other donors' samples.

This clone was counted once. J is TRBJ2-7 and V is TRBV5-4, with 8 nucleotides matching TRBD1. This CDR3 region has 12 residues. Germline CDR1 reads SGHNT; CDR2 reads YYREEE (reference sequence). The ends lost 4 bases at V and 5 bases at J; junction bases unmatched: 2. CDR3 DNA sequence: TGTGCCAGCAGCCAGGACAGGGACGAGCAGTACTTC. Protein product: CASSQDRDEQYF. Using reference TRBV5-4 and TRBJ2-7 for the parts outside the CDR3, the full variable domain is ETGVTQSPTHLIKTRGQQVTLRCSSQSGHNTVSWYQQALGQGPQFIFQYYREEENGRGNFPPRFSGLQFPNYSSELNVNALELDDSALYLCASSQDRDEQYFGPGTRLTVT.

V usage is TRBV5-1 and J usage is TRBJ2-7; TRBD1 is a possible D gene (6 bases). This CDR3 has 14 residues. V lost 2 bases and J 7 bases, leaving 16 bases between the germline ends. Germline V gene sequence: CDR1 SGHRS, CDR2 YFSETQ. Here the CDR3 reads CASSLQGDLGEQYF. The CDR3 nucleotides read TGCGCCAGCAGCTTACAGGGTGATCTTGGTGAGCAGTACTTC. Full variable domain (rest looked up from reference TRBV5-1 and TRBJ2-7): KAGVTQTPRYLIKTRGQQVTLSCSPISGHRSVSWYQQTPGQGLQFLFEYFSETQRNKGNFPGRFSGRQFSNSRSEMNVSTLELGDSALYLCASSLQGDLGEQYFGPGTRLTVT.